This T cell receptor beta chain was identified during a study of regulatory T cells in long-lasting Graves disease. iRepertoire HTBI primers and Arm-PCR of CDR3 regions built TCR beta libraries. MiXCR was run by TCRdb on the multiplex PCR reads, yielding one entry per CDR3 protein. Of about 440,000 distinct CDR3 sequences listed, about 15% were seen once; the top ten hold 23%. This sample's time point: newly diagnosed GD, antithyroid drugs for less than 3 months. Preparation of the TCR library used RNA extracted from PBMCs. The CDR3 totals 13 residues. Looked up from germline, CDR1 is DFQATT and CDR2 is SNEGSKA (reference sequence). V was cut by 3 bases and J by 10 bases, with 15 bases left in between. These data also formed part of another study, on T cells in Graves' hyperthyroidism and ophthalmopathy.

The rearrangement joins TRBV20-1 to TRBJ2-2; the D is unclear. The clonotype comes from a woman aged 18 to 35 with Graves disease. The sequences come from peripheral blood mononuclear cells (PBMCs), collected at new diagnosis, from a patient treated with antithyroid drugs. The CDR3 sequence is CSARGKLPEELFF. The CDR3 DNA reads TGCAGTGCTAGGGGCAAGCTACCCGAGGAGCTGTTTTTT.